Listed below are T cell receptor beta chains from one sample, sequenced in a study of T-cell memory formation after mild COVID-19. One entry per CDR3 protein results from TCRdb running MiXCR on the 5' RACE reads. The table shows approximately 560,000 distinct CDR3 sequences, with 15% to 20% occurring only once. What was sequenced was PBMCs or a T cell subset sorted from them (not recorded which). The receptor source for this set is an adult woman who had mild COVID-19 (a few samples of this study predate the infection). Cell type and time point are not known. Both conserved end residues are part of each CDR3. A D gene is named only where the DNA matches it firmly. Clone size is stated in some rows and not others, as once, few, many or a class when expanded.

v_call: TRBV20-1; d_call: .; clone_size: few; j_call: TRBJ2-7; cdr3_length: 14; cdr3_nt: TGCAGTGCTAGAGTCCCCGGGGAGCACTACGAGCAGTACTTC; cdr3_aa: CSARVPGEHYEQYF
v_call: TRBV11-3; d_call: TRBD2; clone_size: few; j_call: TRBJ2-1; cdr3_length: 17; cdr3_nt: TGTGCCAGCAGCTTATTCGTAGGCGGGAGCTCCTACAATGAGCAGTTCTTC; cdr3_aa: CASSLFVGGSSYNEQFF
v_call: TRBV9; d_call: TRBD1; clone_size: few; j_call: TRBJ2-7; cdr3_length: 15; cdr3_nt: TGTGCCAGCAGCGTCCGACAGGGTCCTCCCTACGAGCAGTACTTC; cdr3_aa: CASSVRQGPPYEQYF
v_call: TRBV9; d_call: TRBD2; clone_size: .; j_call: TRBJ2-1; cdr3_length: 16; cdr3_nt: TGTGCCAGCAGCGTAGCTCTAGCGGGAGGGTTTAATGAGCAGTTCTTC; cdr3_aa: CASSVALAGGFNEQFF
v_call: TRBV7-6; d_call: .; clone_size: many; j_call: TRBJ2-1; cdr3_length: 12; cdr3_nt: TGTGCCAGCAGCTCTTCTGGGGGAGAGCAGTTCTTC; cdr3_aa: CASSSSGGEQFF
v_call: TRBV29-1; d_call: TRBD2; clone_size: .; j_call: TRBJ2-7; cdr3_length: 15; cdr3_nt: TGCAGCGCCCGGACTAGCGGGGGGGCCTCCGGCGAGCAGTACTTC; cdr3_aa: CSARTSGGASGEQYF
v_call: TRBV7-9; d_call: .; clone_size: .; j_call: TRBJ1-1; cdr3_length: 13; cdr3_nt: TGTGCCAGCAGCTTAGCCGTTGCTAGGCGTGCTTTCTTT; cdr3_aa: CASSLAVARRAFF
v_call: TRBV19; d_call: TRBD1; clone_size: few; j_call: TRBJ2-3; cdr3_length: 13; cdr3_nt: TGTGCCAGTGCAGGGACAGGGAGAAATACGCAGTATTTT; cdr3_aa: CASAGTGRNTQYF
v_call: TRBV5-1; d_call: TRBD2; clone_size: many; j_call: TRBJ2-1; cdr3_length: 15; cdr3_nt: TGCGCCAGCTGGGAGGGAGACGGCTCCTACAATGAGCAGTTCTTC; cdr3_aa: CASWEGDGSYNEQFF
v_call: TRBV30; d_call: TRBD2; clone_size: few; j_call: TRBJ2-7; cdr3_length: 16; cdr3_nt: TGTGCCTGGAGTCTTACTAGCGGGAGGATCTCCTACGAGCAGTACTTC; cdr3_aa: CAWSLTSGRISYEQYF
v_call: TRBV27; d_call: .; clone_size: few; j_call: TRBJ2-1; cdr3_length: 16; cdr3_nt: TGTGCCAGCAGTTTTATGGCTGGGGGCATCTACAATGAGCAGTTCTTC; cdr3_aa: CASSFMAGGIYNEQFF
v_call: TRBV5-1; d_call: .; clone_size: many; j_call: TRBJ2-2; cdr3_length: 12; cdr3_nt: TGCGCCAGCAGCTTGGACTCCGGGGAGCTGTTTTTT; cdr3_aa: CASSLDSGELFF
v_call: TRBV12-3/TRBV12-4; d_call: .; clone_size: few; j_call: TRBJ2-4; cdr3_length: 17; cdr3_nt: TGTGCCAGCAGCTCCCGAGGGGCGGGGTCGTCGTTAAACATTCAGTACTTC; cdr3_aa: CASSSRGAGSSLNIQYF
v_call: TRBV28; d_call: TRBD1; clone_size: .; j_call: TRBJ1-6; cdr3_length: 17; cdr3_nt: TGTGCCAGCAGTCCGGCGGGGACAGCATCTTATAATTCACCCCTCCACTTT; cdr3_aa: CASSPAGTASYNSPLHF
v_call: TRBV6-1; d_call: .; clone_size: few; j_call: TRBJ2-2; cdr3_length: 13; cdr3_nt: TGTGCCAGCAGTAACACTTGGACCGGGGAGCTGTTTTTT; cdr3_aa: CASSNTWTGELFF
v_call: TRBV27; d_call: .; clone_size: few; j_call: TRBJ1-1; cdr3_length: 14; cdr3_nt: TGTGCCAGCAGCCTGGGACCGGGGATCCCTGAAGCTTTCTTT; cdr3_aa: CASSLGPGIPEAFF
v_call: TRBV20-1; d_call: .; clone_size: many; j_call: TRBJ2-1; cdr3_length: 18; cdr3_nt: TGCAGTGCTAGAGTTGCAGGGGGCTCAGCGGGAGCTGGGAATGAGCAGTTCTTC; cdr3_aa: CSARVAGGSAGAGNEQFF
v_call: TRBV2; d_call: TRBD2; clone_size: .; j_call: TRBJ2-1; cdr3_length: 13; cdr3_nt: TGTGCCAGCACCGGGACTAGGGGAAATGAGCAGTTCTTC; cdr3_aa: CASTGTRGNEQFF
v_call: TRBV20-1; d_call: TRBD2; clone_size: .; j_call: TRBJ2-7; cdr3_length: 14; cdr3_nt: TGCAGTGCCCAAAGGACTAGCGGGTACTACGAGCAGTACTTC; cdr3_aa: CSAQRTSGYYEQYF
v_call: TRBV14; d_call: .; clone_size: .; j_call: TRBJ1-1; cdr3_length: 15; cdr3_nt: TGTGCCAGCAGCCAAGCCCCCGGCAGTTACACTGAAGCTTTCTTT; cdr3_aa: CASSQAPGSYTEAFF
v_call: TRBV7-9; d_call: TRBD2; clone_size: .; j_call: TRBJ2-2; cdr3_length: 13; cdr3_nt: TGTGCCAGCAGCTTAACTAGCGCCGGGGAGCTGTTTTTT; cdr3_aa: CASSLTSAGELFF
v_call: TRBV7-7; d_call: .; clone_size: .; j_call: TRBJ2-1; cdr3_length: 16; cdr3_nt: TGTGCCAGCAGCTTAAGTAGGACCGCGGTGGGGGGTGAGCAGTTCTTC; cdr3_aa: CASSLSRTAVGGEQFF
v_call: TRBV5-1; d_call: TRBD1; clone_size: .; j_call: TRBJ2-1; cdr3_length: 15; cdr3_nt: TGCGCCAGCACCAACGGGACAGGCGGACTCAATGAGCAGTTCTTC; cdr3_aa: CASTNGTGGLNEQFF